Listed below are T cell receptor beta chains from one sample, sequenced in a study of early T cells in non-severe SARS-CoV-2 infection. In TCRdb, the 5' RACE reads were re-called with MiXCR into one record per CDR3 protein. The sample lists 90,000 to 120,000 distinct CDR3 sequences, 11% seen once, with under 9% in the top ten. Sequencing was carried out using whole blood. These receptors originate from an adult who was a healthcare worker with PCR-confirmed SARS-CoV-2 infection or an uninfected control (not recorded which). Both conserved end residues are part of each CDR3. A D gene is named only where the DNA matches it firmly. A clone size is listed for some rows: how often the clone was seen (once, few, many), or a class if it is expanded.

TRBJ1-6	many	TRBV20-1	.	CSATRGSPLHF	TGCAGTGCGACCCGCGGGTCACCCCTCCACTTT
TRBJ1-3	.	TRBV29-1	.	CSVRGGFSGNTIYF	TGCAGCGTCCGAGGAGGCTTCTCTGGAAACACCATATATTTT
TRBJ1-2	many	TRBV3-1	.	CASSQTDGSYGYTF	TGTGCCAGCAGCCAAACGGACGGAAGCTATGGCTACACCTTC
TRBJ2-1	.	TRBV11-1	TRBD1	CASSLDRGTYNEQFF	TGTGCCAGCAGTCTGGACAGGGGAACCTACAATGAGCAGTTCTTC
TRBJ2-5	.	TRBV28	.	CASRGRTGGRETQYF	TGTGCCAGCAGGGGAAGGACAGGAGGGAGAGAGACCCAGTACTTC
TRBJ1-5	many	TRBV2	TRBD1	CASVRGQNNQPQHF	TGTGCCAGCGTCCGGGGACAGAACAATCAGCCCCAGCATTTT
TRBJ2-1	few	TRBV7-9	.	CASSLEAERVPEQFF	TGTGCCAGCAGCTTAGAGGCGGAGCGGGTTCCTGAGCAGTTCTTC
TRBJ1-4	few	TRBV3-1	.	CASSQRGTNEKLFF	TGTGCCAGCAGCCAACGGGGAACTAATGAAAAACTGTTTTTT
TRBJ2-7	many	TRBV7-8	.	CASSFGSVEQYF	TGTGCCAGCAGCTTTGGTAGCGTGGAGCAGTACTTC
TRBJ2-7	many	TRBV5-1	.	CASSLGGSKTYEQYF	TGCGCCAGCAGCTTGGGTGGCAGTAAGACTTACGAGCAGTACTTC
TRBJ2-7	many	TRBV18	.	CASSPSSYEQYF	TGTGCCAGCAGTCCCAGCTCCTACGAGCAGTACTTC
TRBJ1-6	.	TRBV28	.	CASSLPQSNSPLHF	TGTGCCAGCAGTTTACCGCAGTCTAATTCACCCCTCCACTTT
TRBJ1-1	.	TRBV7-2	.	CASSSTTENTEAFF	TGTGCCAGCAGCTCCACTACCGAGAACACTGAAGCTTTCTTT
TRBJ2-3	.	TRBV2	.	CASNPSTDTQYF	TGTGCCAGCAACCCGAGCACAGATACGCAGTATTTT
TRBJ2-3	many	TRBV7-9	TRBD2	CASSLGSSGRADTQYF	TGTGCCAGCAGCTTGGGATCTAGCGGGAGGGCCGATACGCAGTATTTT
TRBJ2-5	.	TRBV5-1	.	CASSFLSGEETQYF	TGCGCCAGCAGCTTCTTGAGCGGAGAAGAGACCCAGTACTTC
TRBJ2-1	many	TRBV9	.	CASSDQLGAAMSDEQFF	TGTGCCAGCAGCGATCAACTTGGAGCGGCTATGTCCGATGAGCAGTTCTTC
TRBJ2-1	.	TRBV9	.	CASSDGPLANEQFF	TGTGCCAGCAGCGACGGCCCTTTAGCGAATGAGCAGTTCTTC
TRBJ2-5	.	TRBV28	.	CASSIGLETQYF	TGTGCCAGCAGTATCGGGCTGGAGACCCAGTACTTC
TRBJ2-3	.	TRBV28	TRBD2	CASRRLAGVSHTQYF	TGTGCCAGCAGGAGACTAGCGGGAGTATCTCATACGCAGTATTTT
TRBJ2-7	many	TRBV6-1	.	CASSVQRYEQYF	TGTGCCAGCAGTGTCCAGAGATACGAGCAGTACTTC
TRBJ1-2	many	TRBV19	TRBD1	CASSTSPSPDRDANYGYTF	TGTGCCAGTAGTACCTCACCTTCTCCGGACAGGGATGCTAACTATGGCTACACCTTC
TRBJ2-3	many	TRBV6-2/TRBV6-3	.	CASSPRGPDTQYF	TGTGCCAGCAGCCCGAGAGGGCCAGATACGCAGTATTTT
TRBJ2-1	many	TRBV29-1	.	CSAPRAGGNEQFF	TGCAGCGCCCCGAGGGCAGGCGGCAATGAGCAGTTCTTC
TRBJ2-7	few	TRBV6-5	.	CASSYSAGEQYF	TGTGCCAGCAGTTACTCGGCGGGCGAGCAGTACTTC
TRBJ2-3	many	TRBV20-1	.	CSAPRGERTQYF	TGCAGTGCCCCGAGGGGGGAACGTACGCAGTATTTT
TRBJ2-3	many	TRBV7-2	.	CASSFVMRADTQYF	TGTGCCAGCAGCTTTGTCATGAGGGCAGATACGCAGTATTTT
TRBJ1-1	many	TRBV30	.	CAWSGVGNTEAFF	TGTGCCTGGAGTGGCGTGGGGAACACTGAAGCTTTCTTT
TRBJ2-1	few	TRBV9	.	CASSVRWDEQFF	TGTGCCAGCAGCGTCCGTTGGGATGAGCAGTTCTTC
TRBJ2-2	.	TRBV5-1	.	CASSLGGTNTGELFF	TGCGCCAGCAGCTTGGGGGGAACGAACACCGGGGAGCTGTTTTTT
TRBJ2-7	few	TRBV10-1	TRBD2	CASSLAGDTEQYF	TGCGCCAGCTCCCTAGCGGGAGATACCGAGCAGTACTTC
TRBJ1-1	many	TRBV3-1	.	CASSQGESPGAFF	TGTGCCAGCAGCCAAGGGGAGTCCCCCGGAGCTTTCTTT
TRBJ2-7	.	TRBV6-5	.	CASSGLRVSEQYF	TGTGCCAGCAGTGGACTCAGGGTCAGCGAGCAGTACTTC
TRBJ2-3	many	TRBV20-1	TRBD2	CSARGLAGNSTDTQYF	TGCAGTGCCCGAGGACTAGCGGGAAATAGCACAGATACGCAGTATTTT
TRBJ2-7	few	TRBV27	.	CASSLGPSREQYF	TGTGCCAGCAGTTTGGGGCCCTCGAGGGAGCAGTACTTC
TRBJ1-2	many	TRBV7-9	TRBD1	CASSLARTGVDGYTF	TGTGCCAGCAGCTTAGCCCGTACAGGGGTAGATGGCTACACCTTC
TRBJ2-6	many	TRBV6-2/TRBV6-3	.	CASSYSKSGANVLTF	TGTGCCAGCAGTTACTCGAAGTCTGGGGCCAACGTCCTGACTTTC
TRBJ2-1	.	TRBV7-2	.	CTSSLGGYNEQFF	TGTACCAGCAGCTTAGGAGGTTACAATGAGCAGTTCTTC
TRBJ2-2	.	TRBV9	.	CASSVGGADTGELFF	TGTGCCAGCAGCGTAGGTGGGGCAGACACCGGGGAGCTGTTTTTT
TRBJ1-5	few	TRBV4-3	.	CASSQEASRINQPQHF	TGCGCCAGCAGCCAAGAGGCTTCTCGAATAAATCAGCCCCAGCATTTT
TRBJ2-3	many	TRBV3-1	.	CASSQEFGPDTQYF	TGTGCCAGCAGCCAAGAATTCGGGCCCGATACGCAGTATTTT
TRBJ1-5	many	TRBV27	.	CASSLGFAQPQHF	TGTGCCAGCAGCCTGGGGTTTGCTCAGCCCCAGCATTTT
TRBJ2-5	many	TRBV10-3	.	CAISGASYQETQYF	TGTGCCATCAGTGGGGCTAGCTACCAAGAGACCCAGTACTTC
TRBJ2-7	many	TRBV3-1	.	CASSQVAYEQYF	TGTGCCAGCAGCCAGGTAGCCTACGAGCAGTACTTC
TRBJ2-7	few	TRBV20-1	TRBD2	CSTRTRTGYEQYF	TGCAGTACTCGGACTAGAACGGGCTACGAGCAGTACTTC
TRBJ1-2	many	TRBV6-5	.	CATQQGRGYTF	TGTGCCACCCAGCAGGGTCGAGGCTACACCTTC
TRBJ2-2	many	TRBV24-1	TRBD1	CATSDAGTGFGELFF	TGTGCCACCAGTGATGCCGGGACAGGGTTCGGGGAGCTGTTTTTT
TRBJ2-3	many	TRBV11-2	TRBD2	CASSWGQLAGEVYF	TGTGCCAGCAGCTGGGGTCAACTAGCGGGAGAGGTTTATTTT
TRBJ2-7	many	TRBV5-1	.	CASSKRTDEQYF	TGCGCCAGCAGCAAGAGGACGGACGAGCAGTACTTC
TRBJ2-1	.	TRBV12-3/TRBV12-4	TRBD2	CATGRLAGVIEQFF	TGTGCCACCGGGCGGCTAGCGGGAGTCATTGAGCAGTTCTTC
TRBJ1-5	many	TRBV4-1	TRBD1	CASSHSTGGSNQPQHF	TGCGCCAGCAGCCATTCGACAGGGGGAAGCAATCAGCCCCAGCATTTT
TRBJ2-7	few	TRBV2	.	CASSDSRDPSYEQYF	TGTGCCAGCAGTGATAGTAGGGACCCGTCCTACGAGCAGTACTTC
TRBJ2-1	many	TRBV12-3/TRBV12-4	.	CASSFGVPYNEQFF	TGTGCCAGCAGTTTTGGGGTGCCCTACAATGAGCAGTTCTTC
TRBJ2-6	few	TRBV5-4	TRBD2	CASSIAGGAGANVLTF	TGTGCCAGCAGCATAGCGGGAGGCGCTGGGGCCAACGTCCTGACTTTC
TRBJ1-5	.	TRBV28	.	CASSPLGDQPQHF	TGTGCCAGCAGTCCTCTGGGGGATCAGCCCCAGCATTTT
TRBJ2-1	few	TRBV20-1	.	CSARASVGSYNEQFF	TGCAGTGCTAGAGCCTCAGTTGGCTCCTACAATGAGCAGTTCTTC
TRBJ2-2	few	TRBV12-3/TRBV12-4	.	CASSPRWAENTGELFF	TGTGCCAGCAGCCCCCGGTGGGCAGAAAACACCGGGGAGCTGTTTTTT
TRBJ2-5	.	TRBV29-1	TRBD1	CSVGTGRYQETQYF	TGCAGCGTTGGGACAGGGAGGTACCAAGAGACCCAGTACTTC